This is a list of T cell receptor beta chains from one sample in a study of shared clonotypes between healthy human individuals. Data came from immunoSEQ multiplex PCR; TCRdb stores just in-frame clones and leaves some out. The sample carries about 2.4 million clones, 80% to 95% recorded once. Material: naive CD4+ T cells from PBMCs. The source is a man aged 18 to 30 in good health. Some clones in this sample may be carry-over from other donors' samples. CDR3s include the opening cysteine and the closing phenylalanine or tryptophan.

TRBJ1-4 TRBV27 CASSLRTAENEKLFF
TRBJ2-7 TRBV15 CATSTAGGSGEQYF
TRBJ2-1 TRBV28 CASSWPGVGEQFF
TRBJ2-5 TRBV14 CASSRSRPSGIQETQYF
TRBJ2-7 TRBV19 CASSPADYYEQYF
TRBJ2-2 TRBV7-6 CASSLDPRTVTGELFF
TRBJ1-1 TRBV25-1 CASSDPRDTNTEAFF
TRBJ1-2 TRBV2 CASWESNYGYTF
TRBJ2-7 TRBV6-5 CASRPVSKSAYEQYF
TRBJ1-4 TRBV11-3 CASSFIPTNEKLFF
TRBJ2-1 TRBV7-2 CASSLGPLAGGSEQFF
TRBJ2-2 TRBV21-1 CASSPRLAGRVTDTGELFF
TRBJ1-1 TRBV4-1 CASSQDPRQLNTEAFF
TRBJ1-3 TRBV5-6 CASSLLGTSGNTIYF
TRBJ2-7 TRBV7-9 CASSLTQTEQYF
. TRBV18 CASSGGHEQYF
TRBJ1-4 TRBV5-1 CASSLVGGTGNEKLFF